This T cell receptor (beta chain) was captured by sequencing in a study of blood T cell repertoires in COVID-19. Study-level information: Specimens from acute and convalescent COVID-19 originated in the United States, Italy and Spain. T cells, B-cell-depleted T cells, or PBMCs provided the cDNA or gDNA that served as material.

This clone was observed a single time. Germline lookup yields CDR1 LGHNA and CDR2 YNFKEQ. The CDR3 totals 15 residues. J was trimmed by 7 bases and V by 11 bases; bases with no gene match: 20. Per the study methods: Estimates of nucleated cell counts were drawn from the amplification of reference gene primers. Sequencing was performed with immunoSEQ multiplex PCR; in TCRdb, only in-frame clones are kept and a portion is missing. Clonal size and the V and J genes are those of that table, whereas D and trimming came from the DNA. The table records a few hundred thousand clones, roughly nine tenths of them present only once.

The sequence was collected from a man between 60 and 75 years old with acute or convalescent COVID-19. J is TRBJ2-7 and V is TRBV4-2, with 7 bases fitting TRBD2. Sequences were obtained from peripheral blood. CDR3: CAAGPGGGPSGEQYF. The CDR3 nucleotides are TGTGCCGCCGGCCCGGGGGGAGGGCCGTCTGGAGAGCAGTACTTC.